Below, 10 T cell receptor beta chains from the same sample are listed, as sequenced in a study of CD8 T cells in Susac syndrome. After extraction with the RNeasy kit, roughly 0.45 to 1 ug of the RNA was reverse transcribed using random hexamers. TCRdb re-called the immunoSEQ multiplex PCR reads with MiXCR, one entry per CDR3 protein. The sample has about 90,000 distinct CDR3 sequences, around 96% seen once. Sequencing was done on a sample of CD8+ T cells from PBMCs. These receptors originate from a human donor with Susac syndrome.

V is TRBV30 and J is TRBJ1-2; no firm D call. V was clipped by 2 bases and J by 5 bases, with 6 bases between them. CDR1 is GTSNPN and CDR2 is SVGIG in the germline V gene (reference sequence). The CDR3 spans 11 residues. CDR3 amino acids: CAWSRVYGYTF. In DNA, the CDR3 is TGTGCCTGGAGTAGGGTTTATGGCTACACCTTC.

CDR3 DNA sequence: TGTGCCAGCAGCCCAGAACCGGGACAGCAAAATGAAAAACTGTTTTTT. It encodes CASSPEPGQQNEKLFF. The rearrangement links TRBV5-4 to TRBJ1-4, with 7 bases fitting TRBD1. This CDR3 is 16 amino acids long. Germline CDR1 is SGHNT and CDR2 is YYREEE (reference sequence). V lost 4 bases to trimming and J lost 5 bases; unmatched junction nucleotides: 11.

V and J are TRBV29-1 and TRBJ2-1, with 11 bases that match TRBD2. The trim removed 3 bases at V and 6 bases at J, leaving 10 bases unmatched. The CDR3 is 16 amino acids. CDR1 and CDR2 from the germline V gene are SQVTM and ANQGSEA. CDR3: CSVDGVAGGRGNEQFF. The CDR3 DNA is TGCAGCGTTGACGGGGTAGCGGGGGGGCGGGGCAATGAGCAGTTCTTC.

The chain links TRBV12-3 or TRBV12-4 to TRBJ2-1; D is possibly TRBD2 (6 bases). The CDR3 is 16 residues long. The V end was cut by 5 bases, the J end by 1 base, with 15 bases between. The CDR3 DNA is TGTGCCAGCAGTGATGCACTGGCGGGGTCCTACAATGAGCAGTTCTTC. Protein sequence: CASSDALAGSYNEQFF.

The chain joins TRBV19 to TRBJ2-2, with D unresolved. V was cut by 2 bases and J by 1 base, with 8 bases left in between. This CDR3 is 15 amino acids long. In germline, CDR1 is LNHDA, CDR2 SQIVND (reference sequence). The CDR3 DNA sequence: TGTGCCAGTAGTATACCCGGACGGAACACCGGGGAGCTGTTTTTT. Translation gives CASSIPGRNTGELFF.

This rearrangement joins TRBV14 to TRBJ2-3; D is ambiguous. The germline CDR1 and CDR2 sequences are SGHDN and FVKESK. V lost 4 bases and J 2 bases, leaving 1 base between the germline ends. This CDR3 is built from 11 residues. CDR3 sequence (DNA): TGTGCCAGCAGCCTCACAGATACGCAGTATTTT. The encoded protein is CASSLTDTQYF.

The chain couples TRBV6-1 to TRBJ1-5; D is ambiguous. CDR1 and CDR2 from the germline V gene are MNHNS and SASEGT. The length of the CDR3 is 17 residues. Trimming stripped 5 bases from V and 1 base from J, with 18 bases between. The CDR3 loop is CASSPTPARGSNQPQHF. For the CDR3, the DNA is TGTGCCAGCAGTCCAACCCCAGCTAGAGGAAGCAATCAGCCCCAGCATTTT.

This clonotype has only a few counts. The chain recombines TRBV7-2 with TRBJ1-1, with D perhaps TRBD1 (5 bases). With 4 bases removed from V and 1 base from J, the gap between germline ends came to 13 bases. The CDR3 length is 15 residues. CDR1 SGHTA and CDR2 FQGNSA come from the germline V gene. The CDR3 loop is CASSSRGTANTEAFF. The CDR3 coding sequence is TGTGCCAGCAGCTCCCGGGGGACGGCGAACACTGAAGCTTTCTTT.

The chain carries TRBV12-3 or TRBV12-4 and TRBJ1-4; D is unresolved. CDR3 length: 14 amino acids. Trimming pared 5 bases from V and 0 bases from J, leaving 7 bases between. CDR3 loop: CASSLSATNEKLFF. DNA of the CDR3: TGTGCCAGCAGTCTATCGGCAACTAATGAAAAACTGTTTTTT.

The gene calls are TRBV11-2 and TRBJ2-2, with D perhaps TRBD1 (6 bases). The CDR3 has 13 residues. The germline V gene encodes CDR1 SGHAT and CDR2 FQNNGV. Trimming cost V 5 bases and J 6 bases, with 10 bases left between them. CDR3 amino acids: CASSPDRPGELFF. The DNA of the CDR3 is TGTGCCAGCAGCCCCGACAGGCCCGGGGAGCTGTTTTTT.